The 28 T cell receptor beta chains below come from one sample, sequenced in a study of T cells in tumors after PD-1 blockade. TCRdb's table, derived via immunoSEQ multiplex PCR, lists solely in-frame clones and lacks some. The sample contains roughly 59,000 clones, around 80% of which appear only once. Sequenced material: PBMCs, taken before anti-PD-1 treatment. These receptors all stem from a human donor with basal cell carcinoma.

This clone was recorded once. The chain recombines TRBV6-6 with TRBJ2-7, with 9 positions matching TRBD2. V gave up 6 bases and J gave up 4 bases; unmatched junction bases: 7. This CDR3 has 14 amino acids. Per germline, CDR1 MNHNY and CDR2 SVGAGI (reference sequence). CDR3 sequence reads: CASSRLADLYEQYF. The CDR3 region has the DNA TGTGCCAGCAGCCGACTAGCGGACCTTTACGAGCAGTACTTC.

This chain links TRBV7-2 with TRBJ1-5; possible D gene TRBD1, 5 bases. Per the germline V gene, CDR1 is SGHTA and CDR2 is FQGNSA. The CDR3 runs 15 residues. The V and J ends lost 5 bases and 7 bases respectively, with 18 bases between them. Written as DNA, the CDR3 is TGTGCCAGCAGCCAACCCTCAGGGTGGGGACAGCCCCAGCATTTT. This sequence encodes CASSQPSGWGQPQHF. Full variable domain (missing parts from reference TRBV7-2 and TRBJ1-5): GAGVSQSPSNKVTEKGKDVELRCDPISGHTALYWYRQSLGQGLEFLIYFQGNSAPDKSGLPSDRFSAERTGGSVSTLTIQRTQQEDSAVYLCASSQPSGWGQPQHFGDGTRLSIL.

V and J are TRBV29-1 and TRBJ1-2; 7 bases match TRBD1. CDR3 length: 13 residues. The J segment lost 2 bases and the V segment lost 6 bases, leaving 6 bases of the junction unmatched. Germline CDR1 is SQVTM and CDR2 is ANQGSEA. The CDR3 DNA reads as TGCAGCGTGCCCCTAGGGGGCAACTATGGCTACACCTTC. Its translation: CSVPLGGNYGYTF.

The V call is TRBV7-8, the J call TRBJ2-7; TRBD2 matches 12 bases. Germline CDR1 is SGHVS and CDR2 is FQNEAQ. CDR3 size: 15 residues. Trimming removed 5 bases from V and 1 base from J; junction bases left unmatched: 3. CDR3 in DNA: TGTGCCAGCAGCCCAGGACTAGCGGGGTCCTACGAGCAGTACTTC. Amino acid sequence: CASSPGLAGSYEQYF.

The rearrangement uses TRBV9 and TRBJ1-4; possible D gene TRBD1, 5 bases. Germline V lookup: CDR1 SGDLS, CDR2 YYNGEE. V was pared by 0 bases and J by 7 bases, with 13 bases between. This CDR3 is 15 amino acids long. CDR3 amino acids: CASSVAGGGFEKLFF. In nucleotides, the CDR3 is TGTGCCAGCAGCGTAGCTGGGGGGGGTTTTGAAAAACTGTTTTTT.

The genes are TRBV3-1 (or the pseudogene TRBV3-2) and TRBJ1-2; D is unresolved. Germline CDR1 reads LGHDT; CDR2 reads YNNKEL (reference sequence). The CDR3 totals 14 residues. Deletions cut 1 base from V and 0 bases from J, with 6 bases between. The CDR3 DNA reads TGTGCCAGCAGCCAAGTCGGATCTAACTATGGCTACACCTTC. This sequence encodes CASSQVGSNYGYTF.

The chain recombines TRBV10-3 with TRBJ2-3, with 9 positions matching TRBD1. Trimming cost V 2 bases and J 4 bases; bases outside gene matches: 4. This CDR3 has 15 amino acids. CDR1 ENHRY and CDR2 SYGVKD come from the germline V gene. DNA for the CDR3: TGTGCCATCAGTGAGAGCACAGGGGGCGCAGATACGCAGTATTTT. Protein: CAISESTGGADTQYF.

This clone was seen a handful of times. This rearrangement joins TRBV12-5 to TRBJ2-3, with 8 positions matching TRBD1. V shed 4 bases and J 2 bases; nucleotides not matched to a gene: 2. The length of the CDR3 is 14 residues. Germline V gives CDR1 LGHNT, CDR2 FRNRAP. CDR3 amino acids: CASGSDRATDTQYF. The DNA for the CDR3 is TGTGCTAGTGGTTCGGACAGGGCCACAGATACGCAGTATTTT. Complete variable domain (other parts from reference TRBV12-5 and TRBJ2-3): DARVTQTPRHKVTEMGQEVTMRCQPILGHNTVFWYRQTMMQGLELLAYFRNRAPLDDSGMPKDRFSAEMPDATLATLKIQPSEPRDSAVYFCASGSDRATDTQYFGPGTRLTVL.

The V call is TRBV27, the J call TRBJ2-5, with D perhaps matching TRBD2 (6 bases). Germline values: CDR1 MNHEY, CDR2 SMNVEV (reference sequence). This CDR3 is 13 amino acids long. V lost 6 bases and J lost 5, with 13 bases in between. The CDR3 sequence: CASRKAGKETQYF. DNA for the CDR3: TGTGCCAGCAGAAAGGCGGGGAAGGAGACCCAGTACTTC.

A note on this clone: Mismatch with germline at one junction end may stem from a read error. The chain joins TRBV7-8 to TRBJ1-3; no definite D call. This CDR3 has 14 amino acids. CDR1 SGHVS and CDR2 FQNEAQ come from the germline V gene. The CDR3 here is CASSLANSGNTIYF. CDR3 nucleotide sequence: TGTGCCAGCAGTTTAGCAAACTCTGGAAACACCATATATTTT.

The rearrangement joins TRBV19 to TRBJ1-4; 11 positions match TRBD1. The ends lost 4 bases at V and 5 bases at J; junction bases unmatched: 3. Germline-derived CDR1 and CDR2 are LNHDA and SQIVND (reference sequence). The CDR3 length is 15 residues. CDR3 loop: CASSTGTGGNEKLFF. DNA for the CDR3: TGTGCCAGTAGTACCGGGACAGGGGGAAATGAAAAACTGTTTTTT.

For the CDR3, the DNA is TGCGCCAGCAGCCAGGACGGCCTCCAAGAGACCCAGTACTTC. Protein sequence: CASSQDGLQETQYF. The V gene is TRBV5-1, the J gene TRBJ2-5; D remains unclear. Trimming pared 4 bases from V and 1 base from J, leaving 11 bases between. The germline V gene has CDR1 SGHRS and CDR2 YFSETQ. The CDR3 length is 14 residues.

This clone appeared a few times. The CDR3 DNA reads TGTGCCAGTGAGGACTTACCAAACACTGAAGCTTTCTTT. Its translation: CASEDLPNTEAFF. The V gene is TRBV6-7, the J gene TRBJ1-1; no clear D. TRBV6-7 is sorted into the ORF group, with uncertain function. CDR3 length equals 13 residues. Trimming left V 9 bases short and J 2 bases short, with 13 bases between.

V usage is TRBV5-6 and J usage is TRBJ1-2, with D possibly TRBD1 on 5 matching bases. Germline V gene sequence: CDR1 SGHDT, CDR2 YYEEEE. V lost 4 bases to trimming and J lost 4 bases, with 14 bases between them. The CDR3 has 14 residues. CDR3 nucleotides: TGTGCCAGCAGCATGCGGGACTCCCCCTATGGCTACACCTTC. Protein: CASSMRDSPYGYTF.

The chain is built from TRBV3-1 (or the pseudogene TRBV3-2) and TRBJ2-3, with 9 bases lining up with TRBD2. Looked up from germline, CDR1 is LGHDT and CDR2 is YNNKEL (reference sequence). There are 16 residues in the CDR3. V lost 1 base to trimming and J lost 3 bases; unmatched junction nucleotides: 5. The CDR3 reads CASSQVAGGPTDTQYF. In DNA form, the CDR3 reads TGTGCCAGCAGCCAAGTTGCGGGGGGGCCTACAGATACGCAGTATTTT.

The chain has TRBV7-2 and TRBJ1-5; D not certain. Germline values: CDR1 SGHTA, CDR2 FQGNSA. Trimming shortened V by 5 bases and J by 0 bases, and 14 bases separated the two germline ends. The CDR3 spans 16 residues. The CDR3 nucleotides read TGTGCCAGCAGCGCCTCACGGTGGGGTAGCAATCAGCCCCAGCATTTT. It yields the protein CASSASRWGSNQPQHF.

The V call is TRBV13, the J call TRBJ1-2, with TRBD1 as a possible D gene (5 bases). This CDR3 comprises 16 residues. CDR1 is PRHDT and CDR2 is FYEKMQ in the germline V gene (reference sequence). Trimming pared 0 bases from V and 0 bases from J, leaving 11 bases between. This CDR3 is CASSLGVQGANYGYTF. In DNA form, the CDR3 reads TGTGCCAGCAGCTTAGGCGTGCAGGGAGCTAACTATGGCTACACCTTC.

The genes are TRBV2 and TRBJ2-2; 11 bases are a match to TRBD2. Germline CDR1 SNHLY, CDR2 FYNNEI. Losses at the gene ends were 7 bases for V and 5 bases for J; bases not matched to a gene: 6. This CDR3 spans 15 amino acids. CDR3 sequence (DNA): TGTGCCAGCACCGAGACTAGCGGGGCGACCGGGGAGCTGTTTTTT. Translated, it gives CASTETSGATGELFF.

This clone was seen once. J is TRBJ1-1 and V is TRBV7-3, with a tentative D call TRBD1 (6 bases). Germline V gene data show CDR1 as SGHTA and CDR2 as FQGTGA. There are 15 residues in the CDR3. The germline V and J ends were trimmed by 0 bases and 1 base, with 9 bases remaining between them. CDR3 in DNA: TGTGCCAGCAGCTTAACCGGGGACACGAACACTGAAGCTTTCTTT. Its translation is CASSLTGDTNTEAFF.

The V call is TRBV7-2, the J call TRBJ1-2; D call uncertain. This CDR3 has 14 residues. V was clipped by 0 bases and J by 5 bases, with 10 bases between them. Germline V gene data show CDR1 as SGHTA and CDR2 as FQGNSA. The CDR3 DNA reads TGTGCCAGCAGCTTAGCGTTCGGAGATTATGGCTACACCTTC. This translates into CASSLAFGDYGYTF.

In nucleotides, the CDR3 is TGTGCCTGGAGTGTAGGTGGGGACGAGACCCAGTACTTC. Its protein product is CAWSVGGDETQYF. V usage is TRBV30 and J usage is TRBJ2-5, with D possibly being TRBD1 or TRBD2 (5 bases each). V was clipped by 0 bases and J by 5 bases, with 10 bases between them. Germline V gene lookup returns CDR1 GTSNPN and CDR2 SVGIG (reference sequence). The CDR3 is 13 amino acids.

The chain employs TRBV27 and TRBJ1-2, with D possibly being TRBD1 (5 bases). Germline V gene sequence: CDR1 MNHEY, CDR2 SMNVEV (reference sequence). Between the trimmed V and J ends, which lost 5 bases and 8 bases, there was a span of 15 bases. The length of the CDR3 is 13 residues. The CDR3 nucleotides are TGTGCCAGCAGTCCCGGGACCTTAAACGGCTACACCTTC. This codes for CASSPGTLNGYTF.

The V gene is TRBV5-8, the J gene TRBJ2-1, with 7 bases aligning to TRBD1. CDR1 and CDR2 (germline): SGHTS, YDEGEE. Trimming cost V 4 bases and J 5 bases; bases outside gene matches: 9. This CDR3 has 15 amino acids. The CDR3 sequence is CASSGGQLLNNEQFF. CDR3 in DNA: TGTGCCAGCAGCGGGGGACAGCTTCTGAACAATGAGCAGTTCTTC.

V gene TRBV5-1 combines with J gene TRBJ2-1, with 10 bases aligning to TRBD2. CDR3 length equals 19 residues. Losses at the gene ends were 0 bases for V and 0 bases for J; bases not matched to a gene: 9. The germline gives CDR1 SGHRS, CDR2 YFSETQ. CDR3 loop: CASSLAASGGLSSYNEQFF. CDR3 DNA: TGCGCCAGCAGCTTGGCGGCTAGCGGGGGCCTGAGCTCCTACAATGAGCAGTTCTTC.

The CDR3: CASRRGEQFF. The CDR3 DNA reads as TGTGCCAGCAGGAGAGGGGAGCAGTTCTTC. The chain employs TRBV21-1 and TRBJ2-1; TRBD2, the table's D call, lacks a check against the DNA. TRBV21-1 is a pseudogene. CDR3 length: 10 residues.

This sequence joins TRBV19 and TRBJ1-2; D may be TRBD1 (5 bases). The CDR3 loop spans 18 amino acids. Trimming shortened V by 1 base and J by 2 bases, and 20 bases separated the two germline ends. Germline assignment: CDR1 LNHDA and CDR2 SQIVND (reference sequence). The CDR3 DNA follows: TGTGCCAGTAGTATAGGGGCGGGACCATTCCAACCGAACTATGGCTACACCTTC. Its translation: CASSIGAGPFQPNYGYTF.

This chain uses TRBV20-1 with TRBJ1-2, with D hard to call. Trimming left V 3 bases short and J 5 bases short, with 19 bases between. The CDR3 runs 15 residues. Germline V gives CDR1 DFQATT, CDR2 SNEGSKA (reference sequence). In DNA form, the CDR3 reads TGCAGTGCTAGTGGACCCCCTCATCTTTGGTATGGCTACACCTTC. Translating it yields CSASGPPHLWYGYTF.

This clone was seen only once. The J gene is TRBJ1-2, the V gene TRBV29-1; 8 bases agree with TRBD1. Trimming removed 3 bases from V and 8 bases from J; junction bases left unmatched: 8. Germline V lookup: CDR1 SQVTM, CDR2 ANQGSEA. The CDR3 length is 13 residues. The CDR3 DNA reads TGCAGCGTTGAGCCCCCGGACAGGGAGGGCTACACCTTC. This translates into CSVEPPDREGYTF.